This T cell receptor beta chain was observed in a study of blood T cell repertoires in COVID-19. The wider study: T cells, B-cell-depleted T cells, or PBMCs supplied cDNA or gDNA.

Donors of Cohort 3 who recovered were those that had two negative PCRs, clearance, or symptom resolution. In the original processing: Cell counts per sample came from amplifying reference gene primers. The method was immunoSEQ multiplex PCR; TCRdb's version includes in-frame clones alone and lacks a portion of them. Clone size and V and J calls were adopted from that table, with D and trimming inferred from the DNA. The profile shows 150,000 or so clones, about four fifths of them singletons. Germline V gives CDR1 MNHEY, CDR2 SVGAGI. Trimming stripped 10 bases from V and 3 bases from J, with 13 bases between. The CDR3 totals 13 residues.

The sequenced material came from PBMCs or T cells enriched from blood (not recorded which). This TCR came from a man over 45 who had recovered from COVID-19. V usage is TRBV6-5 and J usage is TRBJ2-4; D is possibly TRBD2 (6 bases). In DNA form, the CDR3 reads TGTGCCACCCGGGAGAAGGACAAAAACATTCAGTACTTC. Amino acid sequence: CATREKDKNIQYF.